A single TCR beta chain is shown here with its context. The antigen remains unidentified. The sort gate was single viable CD3+CD4+CD8-CD45RO+ cells for memory CD4+ T cells. CMV serostatus came from serum IgG against pp150, pp28, p38, p52. The source of the sample is a study of memory CD4+ T cells and cytomegalovirus serostatus. Study background: Of the healthy Belgian adults, 9 or 10 were CMV seropositive and about 24 seronegative.

Study-wide findings and caveats: Suggested: most of the CMV-linked TCR signature lies in CD4+ memory cells. A US-trained random forest predicted CMV serostatus with median AUC about 0.92.

CDR3 length equals 16 residues. With 1 base removed from V and 2 bases from J, the gap between germline ends came to 12 bases. The V gene's germline CDR1 is SGHTA and CDR2 FQGNSA. Generated by immunoSEQ multiplex PCR, the TCRdb table keeps only in-frame clones and is missing some. The repertoire holds 52,000 or so clones, with about 79% as singletons. Sequences were obtained from memory CD4+ T cells from blood. The TCR sequence derives from an adult in good health and CMV-seronegative. V and J are TRBV7-2 and TRBJ1-3; perhaps TRBD1 as D (5 bases). The CDR3 nucleotides are TGTGCCAGCAGCTTAGTTAGCGGGGCGACTGGAAACACCATATATTTT. As protein: CASSLVSGATGNTIYF.